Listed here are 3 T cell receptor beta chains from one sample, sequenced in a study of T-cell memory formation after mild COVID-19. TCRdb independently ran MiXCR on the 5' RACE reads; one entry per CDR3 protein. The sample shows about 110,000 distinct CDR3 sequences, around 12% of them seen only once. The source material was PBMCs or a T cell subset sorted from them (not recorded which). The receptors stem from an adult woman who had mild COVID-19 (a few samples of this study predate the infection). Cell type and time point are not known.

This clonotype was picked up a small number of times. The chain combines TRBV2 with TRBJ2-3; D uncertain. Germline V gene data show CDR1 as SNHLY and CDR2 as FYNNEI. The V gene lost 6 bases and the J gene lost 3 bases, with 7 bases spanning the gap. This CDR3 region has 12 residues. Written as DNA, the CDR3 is TGTGCCAGCAGGCCCAGTACAGATACGCAGTATTTT. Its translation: CASRPSTDTQYF.

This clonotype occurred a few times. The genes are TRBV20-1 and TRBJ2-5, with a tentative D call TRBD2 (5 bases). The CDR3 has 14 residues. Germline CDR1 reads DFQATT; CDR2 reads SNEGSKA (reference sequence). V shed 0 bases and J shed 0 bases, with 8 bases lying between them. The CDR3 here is CSAREPGYQETQYF. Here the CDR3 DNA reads TGCAGTGCTAGAGAACCGGGATACCAAGAGACCCAGTACTTC.

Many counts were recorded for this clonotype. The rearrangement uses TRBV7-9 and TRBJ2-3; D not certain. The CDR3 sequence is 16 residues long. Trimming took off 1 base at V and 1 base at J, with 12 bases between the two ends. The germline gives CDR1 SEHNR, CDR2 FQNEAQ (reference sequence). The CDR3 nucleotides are TGTGCCAGCAGCTTAGTAGTCCATGAGGGCACAGATACGCAGTATTTT. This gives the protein CASSLVVHEGTDTQYF.